These 13 T cell receptor beta chains were sequenced from one sample in a study of T cells after yellow fever vaccination. From the 5' RACE reads, TCRdb called clonotypes with MiXCR, one entry per CDR3 protein. The sample carries about 250,000 distinct CDR3 sequences, approximately 3.8% recorded once. The sample consisted of PBMCs, taken 15 days after the yellow fever booster vaccination. These receptors were obtained from a man aged 18 to 30 who received the YFV17D yellow fever vaccine.

The chain links TRBV5-4 to TRBJ1-4, with D perhaps matching TRBD1 (6 bases). Germline V gives CDR1 SGHNT, CDR2 YYREEE (reference sequence). This CDR3 has 15 amino acids. V was pared by 2 bases and J by 7 bases, with 15 bases between. CDR3 in amino acids: CASSLGGAGIEKLFF. CDR3 DNA sequence: TGTGCCAGCAGCTTAGGGGGTGCTGGAATTGAAAAACTGTTTTTT.

This clonotype was counted at least ten times. The V gene is TRBV7-9, the J gene TRBJ2-7; 12 positions agree with TRBD2. The trim removed 5 bases at V and 1 base at J, leaving 6 bases unmatched. The CDR3 runs 16 residues. Looked up from germline, CDR1 is SEHNR and CDR2 is FQNEAQ (reference sequence). Written as DNA, the CDR3 is TGTGCCAGCAGCGAATATACTAGCGGGGGGTCCTACGAGCAGTACTTC. Amino acids: CASSEYTSGGSYEQYF.

This clonotype came up many times. J is TRBJ1-6 and V is TRBV7-9; D gene uncertain. There are 15 residues in the CDR3. Germline V gene lookup returns CDR1 SEHNR and CDR2 FQNEAQ (reference sequence). Trimming removed 5 bases from V and 9 bases from J, with 17 bases in between. CDR3 region: CASSPLFLGGSPLHF. The CDR3 DNA follows: TGTGCCAGCAGCCCTTTATTTCTAGGCGGTTCACCCCTCCACTTT.

Ten or more counts support this clonotype. The chain couples TRBV7-2 to TRBJ1-5; tentative D call: TRBD1 (5 bases). Germline CDR1 and CDR2: SGHTA and FQGNSA. The germline V and J ends were trimmed by 5 bases and 5 bases, with 13 bases remaining between them. The CDR3 is 14 residues long. The CDR3: CASSLNWGYQPQHF. In nucleotides, the CDR3 is TGTGCCAGCAGCCTAAATTGGGGGTATCAGCCCCAGCATTTT.

This clonotype showed up many times. The chain carries TRBV5-1 and TRBJ2-1, with 7 bases identical to TRBD2. The CDR3 consists of 15 residues. After removal of 0 bases from V and 9 bases from J, the junction contained 9 bases not matched to a gene. CDR1 and CDR2 from the germline V gene are SGHRS and YFSETQ. The CDR3, as DNA: TGCGCCAGCAGCTTGGAAGCGGGGAACGCCGGTGAGCAGTTCTTC. Translation: CASSLEAGNAGEQFF.

In its sample, this clonotype was seen a few times. The V gene is TRBV7-6, the J gene TRBJ2-2; tentatively, D is TRBD1 or TRBD2 (5 bases each). The CDR3 is made up of 14 amino acids. Germline-derived CDR1 and CDR2 are SGHVS and FNYEAQ. V dropped 5 bases and J dropped 6 bases, with 13 bases sitting between them. The CDR3 here is CASSHGDRPGELFF. The DNA of the CDR3 is TGTGCCAGCAGCCATGGGGACCGGCCCGGGGAGCTGTTTTTT.

This clonotype has at least ten counts. V gene TRBV18 combines with J gene TRBJ1-1; unclear D gene. In germline, CDR1 is KGHSH, CDR2 LQKENI. This CDR3 region has 15 residues. The germline V and J ends were trimmed by 3 bases and 6 bases, with 17 bases remaining between them. This chain's CDR3 is CASSPLSNGNSEAFF. CDR3 nucleotides: TGTGCCAGCTCACCGCTTTCTAACGGGAATTCTGAAGCTTTCTTT. Together with reference TRBV18 and TRBJ1-1, the CDR3 gives the full variable domain: NAGVMQNPRHLVRRRGQEARLRCSPMKGHSHVYWYRQLPEEGLKFMVYLQKENIIDESGMPKERFSAEFPKEGPSILRIQQVVRGDSAAYFCASSPLSNGNSEAFFGQGTRLTVV.

This clonotype appeared many times. The rearrangement links TRBV15 to TRBJ2-3, with TRBD1 identical over 9 bases. The CDR3 runs 14 residues. Germline lookup yields CDR1 LNHNV and CDR2 YYDKDF (reference sequence). After removal of 0 bases from V and 11 bases from J, the junction contained 6 bases not matched to a gene. The CDR3 DNA reads TGTGCCACCAGCAGAGATCTGGACAGGGGTGTGCAGTATTTT. Encoded protein: CATSRDLDRGVQYF. The full variable domain, in which reference TRBV15 and TRBJ2-3 provide the parts outside the CDR3, is DAMVIQNPRYQVTQFGKPVTLSCSQTLNHNVMYWYQQKSSQAPKLLFHYYDKDFNNEADTPDNFQSRRPNTSFCFLDIRSPGLGDTAMYLCATSRDLDRGVQYFGPGTRLTVL.

This clonotype was counted at least ten times. The V and J genes are TRBV18 and TRBJ2-1, with a possible D match to TRBD1 (5 bases). The CDR3 totals 14 residues. Trimming took off 1 base at V and 7 bases at J, with 11 bases between the two ends. Germline V gene data show CDR1 as KGHSH and CDR2 as LQKENI. DNA of the CDR3: TGTGCCAGCTCACCACTGGTTTCAGGGAATGAGCAGTTCTTC. Translation gives CASSPLVSGNEQFF.

There are many counts of this clonotype. The chain recombines TRBV12-3 or TRBV12-4 with TRBJ2-5; D unresolved. The length of the CDR3 is 13 residues. Trimming left V 3 bases short and J 6 bases short, with 11 bases between. CDR3 in amino acids: CASSFTERKTQYF. The CDR3 DNA reads as TGTGCCAGCAGTTTTACGGAGAGGAAGACCCAGTACTTC.

This clonotype was observed many times. J is TRBJ1-6 and V is TRBV4-3; D may be TRBD1 (6 bases). Germline lookup yields CDR1 LGHNA and CDR2 YSLEER. CDR3 size: 14 residues. The germline V and J ends were trimmed by 4 bases and 8 bases, with 12 bases remaining between them. The CDR3 coding sequence is TGCGCCAGCAGCCGTACAGGGACTGATTCACCCCTCCACTTT. It translates to CASSRTGTDSPLHF.

This clonotype has ten or more counts. The rearrangement links TRBV4-1 to TRBJ2-5, with TRBD1 as a possible D gene (5 bases). Trimming took 5 bases from V and 2 from J, leaving 15 bases between them. Germline values: CDR1 MGHRA, CDR2 YSYEKL. This CDR3 is 15 amino acids long. The CDR3 region is CASSGLGTGQETQYF. The CDR3 DNA follows: TGCGCCAGCAGCGGGCTCGGAACAGGACAAGAGACCCAGTACTTC.

This clonotype was observed at least ten times. In DNA form, the CDR3 reads TGTGCCAGCAGCCAAGATAGTGACAGGGAACCCTTCTCTGGGGCCAACGTCCTGACTTTC. Translated, it gives CASSQDSDREPFSGANVLTF. The V gene is TRBV4-2, the J gene TRBJ2-6, with 7 bases lining up with TRBD1. The CDR3 has 20 residues. CDR1 and CDR2 from the germline V gene are LGHNA and YNFKEQ. After removal of 0 bases from V and 0 bases from J, the junction contained 11 bases not matched to a gene.